One sample yielded the 3 T cell receptor beta chains listed below, sequenced in a study of T cell changes during pregnancy in multiple sclerosis. Sequenced by immunoSEQ multiplex PCR; TCRdb stores in-frame clones only, minus some. This table has more than 55,000 clones, 94% appearing once. Material: CD8+ T cells from peripheral blood mononuclear cells, obtained in the third trimester of pregnancy. The receptor source for this set is a female donor with multiple sclerosis, enrolled in a pregnancy study.

Here the CDR3 reads CASSLNKGAEKLFF. CDR3 nucleotide sequence: TGTGCCAGCAGCTTAAATAAGGGGGCTGAAAAACTGTTTTTT. The genes are TRBV7-2 and TRBJ1-4; TRBD1 aligns across 7 bases. The CDR3 is made up of 14 amino acids. The V gene's germline CDR1 is SGHTA and CDR2 FQGNSA. The V gene end was trimmed by 2 bases and the J gene end by 7 bases; junction bases not matched to a gene: 4.

The CDR3 is CASSPPKGQLSNYGYTF. The CDR3, as DNA: TGTGCCAGCTCACCACCTAAAGGACAACTTTCTAACTATGGCTACACCTTC. The rearrangement joins TRBV18 to TRBJ1-2; TRBD1 is a possible D gene (5 bases). There are 17 residues in the CDR3. Germline V gene sequence: CDR1 KGHSH, CDR2 LQKENI. V was trimmed by 0 bases and J by 0 bases, leaving 14 bases between them.

This clone has just a few counts. This rearrangement joins TRBV19 to TRBJ2-1; the match to TRBD2 covers 13 bases. The V gene's germline CDR1 is LNHDA and CDR2 SQIVND (reference sequence). This CDR3 region has 17 residues. Germline trimming cut 7 bases from V and 5 bases from J; bases unmatched to any gene: 11. Here the CDR3 reads CASTLLSGLAGNNEQFF. The CDR3 region has the DNA TGTGCCAGTACACTCCTTTCGGGACTAGCGGGAAACAATGAGCAGTTCTTC.